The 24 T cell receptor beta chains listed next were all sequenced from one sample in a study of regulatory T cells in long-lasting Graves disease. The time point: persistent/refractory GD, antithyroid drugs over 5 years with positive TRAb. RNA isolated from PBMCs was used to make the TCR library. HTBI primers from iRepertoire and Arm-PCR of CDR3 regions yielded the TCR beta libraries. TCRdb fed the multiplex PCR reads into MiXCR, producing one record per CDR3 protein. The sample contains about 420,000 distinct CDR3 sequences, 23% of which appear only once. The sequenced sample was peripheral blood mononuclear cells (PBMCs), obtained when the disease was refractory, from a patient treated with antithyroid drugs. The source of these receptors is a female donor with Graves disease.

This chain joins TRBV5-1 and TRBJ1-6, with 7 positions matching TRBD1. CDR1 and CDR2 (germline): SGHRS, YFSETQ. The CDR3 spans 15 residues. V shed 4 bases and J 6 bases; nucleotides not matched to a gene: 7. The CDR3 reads CASSAGTASNSPLHF. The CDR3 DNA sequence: TGCGCCAGCAGCGCCGGGACAGCCTCTAATTCACCCCTCCACTTT.

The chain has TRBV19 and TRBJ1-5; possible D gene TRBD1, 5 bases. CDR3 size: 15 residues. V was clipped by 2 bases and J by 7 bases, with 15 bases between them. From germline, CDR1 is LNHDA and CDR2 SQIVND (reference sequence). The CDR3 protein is CASSIRGPGGQPQHF. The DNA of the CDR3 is TGTGCCAGTAGTATACGGGGCCCTGGTGGGCAGCCCCAGCATTTT.

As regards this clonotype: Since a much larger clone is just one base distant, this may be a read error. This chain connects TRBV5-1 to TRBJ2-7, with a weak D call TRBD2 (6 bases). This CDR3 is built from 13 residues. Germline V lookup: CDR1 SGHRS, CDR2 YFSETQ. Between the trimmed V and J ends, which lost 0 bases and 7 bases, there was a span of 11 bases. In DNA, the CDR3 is TGCGCCAGCAGCTTGGGGGGAGGTCGAGAGCAGTACTTC. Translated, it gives CASSLGGGREQYF. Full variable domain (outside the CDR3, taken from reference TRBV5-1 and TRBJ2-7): KAGVTQTPRYLIKTRGQQVTLSCSPISGHRSVSWYQQTPGQGLQFLFEYFSETQRNKGNFPGRFSGRQFSNSRSEMNVSTLELGDSALYLCASSLGGGREQYFGPGTRLTVT.

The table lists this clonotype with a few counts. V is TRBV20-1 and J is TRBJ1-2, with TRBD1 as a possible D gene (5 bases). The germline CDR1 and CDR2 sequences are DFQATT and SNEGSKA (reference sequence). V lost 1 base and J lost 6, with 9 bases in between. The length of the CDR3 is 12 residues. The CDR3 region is CSARAGRDGYTF. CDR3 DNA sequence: TGCAGTGCTAGAGCGGGGCGGGATGGCTACACCTTC.

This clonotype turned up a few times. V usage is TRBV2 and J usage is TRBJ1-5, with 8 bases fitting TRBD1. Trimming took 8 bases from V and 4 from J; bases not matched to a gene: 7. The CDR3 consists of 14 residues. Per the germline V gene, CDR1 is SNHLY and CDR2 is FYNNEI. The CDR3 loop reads CASRIDRGNQPQHF. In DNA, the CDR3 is TGTGCCAGCCGTATAGACAGGGGTAATCAGCCCCAGCATTTT.

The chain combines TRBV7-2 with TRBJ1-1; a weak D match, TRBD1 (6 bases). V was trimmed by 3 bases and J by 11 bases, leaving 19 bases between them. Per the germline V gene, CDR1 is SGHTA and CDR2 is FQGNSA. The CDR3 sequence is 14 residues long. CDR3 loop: CASSLVSLARGAFF. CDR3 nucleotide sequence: TGTGCCAGCAGCTTGGTCTCTTTAGCGAGGGGGGCTTTCTTT.

The chain's CDR3 is CASSSLSPPGQYF. In DNA form, the CDR3 reads TGTGCCAGCAGTTCTTTAAGCCCCCCGGGGCAGTACTTC. This chain connects TRBV27 to TRBJ2-7; D unresolved. The CDR3 is made up of 13 amino acids. Germline-derived CDR1 and CDR2 are MNHEY and SMNVEV (reference sequence). V was shortened by 4 bases and J by 9 bases, with 16 bases between the two germline ends.

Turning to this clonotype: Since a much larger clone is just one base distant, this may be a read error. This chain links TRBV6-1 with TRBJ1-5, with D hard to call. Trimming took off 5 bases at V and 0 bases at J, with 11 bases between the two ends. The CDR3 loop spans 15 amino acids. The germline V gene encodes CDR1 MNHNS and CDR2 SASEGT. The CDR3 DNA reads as TGTGCCAGCAGTAGGGAGGAGTATAGCAATCAGCCCCAGCATTTT. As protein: CASSREEYSNQPQHF.

The chain's CDR3 is CASSNEGGQVTGELFF. The CDR3 nucleotides are TGTGCCAGCAGTAACGAAGGGGGACAAGTAACCGGGGAGCTGTTTTTT. This chain links TRBV6-1 with TRBJ2-2; tentative D call: TRBD1 (6 bases). Looked up from germline, CDR1 is MNHNS and CDR2 is SASEGT. The CDR3 consists of 16 residues. The V end was cut by 5 bases, the J end by 5 bases, with 18 bases between.

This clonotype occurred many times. The DNA of the CDR3 is TGTGCCAGCAGCTCCATTAGGGCGGGCGAGACCCAGTACTTC. Residues: CASSSIRAGETQYF. The chain employs TRBV27 and TRBJ2-5; D may be TRBD2 (5 bases). Germline lookup yields CDR1 MNHEY and CDR2 SMNVEV (reference sequence). The CDR3 runs 14 residues. V dropped 6 bases and J dropped 5 bases, with 16 bases sitting between them.

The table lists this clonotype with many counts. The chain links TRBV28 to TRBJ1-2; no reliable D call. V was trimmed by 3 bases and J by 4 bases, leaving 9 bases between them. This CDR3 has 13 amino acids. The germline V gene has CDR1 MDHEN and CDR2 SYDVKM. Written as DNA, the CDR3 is TGTGCCAGCAGTTTGGGCCAGATCTATGGCTACACCTTC. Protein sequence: CASSLGQIYGYTF.

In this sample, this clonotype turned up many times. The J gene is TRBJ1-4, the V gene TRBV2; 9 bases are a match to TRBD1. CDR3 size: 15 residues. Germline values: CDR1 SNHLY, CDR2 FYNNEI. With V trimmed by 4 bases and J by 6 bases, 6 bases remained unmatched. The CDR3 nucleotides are TGTGCCAGCAGTGGGCGACGGACAGGGGATGAAAAACTGTTTTTT. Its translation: CASSGRRTGDEKLFF.

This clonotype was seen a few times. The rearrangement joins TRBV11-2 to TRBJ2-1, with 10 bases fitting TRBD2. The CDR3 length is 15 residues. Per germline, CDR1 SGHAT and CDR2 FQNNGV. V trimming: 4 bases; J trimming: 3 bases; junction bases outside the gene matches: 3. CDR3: CASSSSGGYYNEQFF. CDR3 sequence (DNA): TGTGCCAGCAGCTCTAGCGGGGGCTACTACAATGAGCAGTTCTTC.

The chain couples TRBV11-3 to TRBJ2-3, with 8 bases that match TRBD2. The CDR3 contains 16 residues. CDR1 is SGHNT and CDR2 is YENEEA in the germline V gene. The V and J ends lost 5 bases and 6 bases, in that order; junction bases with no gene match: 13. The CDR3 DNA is TGTGCCAGCAGCCTCCGGGGGGGGGCGAAGGCCGATACGCAGTATTTT. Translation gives CASSLRGGAKADTQYF.

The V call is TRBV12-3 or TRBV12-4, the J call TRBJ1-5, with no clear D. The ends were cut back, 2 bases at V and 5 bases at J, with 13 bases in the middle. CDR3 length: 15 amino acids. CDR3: CASSLSGRVYQPQHF. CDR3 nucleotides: TGTGCCAGCAGTTTAAGTGGTCGGGTTTATCAGCCCCAGCATTTT.

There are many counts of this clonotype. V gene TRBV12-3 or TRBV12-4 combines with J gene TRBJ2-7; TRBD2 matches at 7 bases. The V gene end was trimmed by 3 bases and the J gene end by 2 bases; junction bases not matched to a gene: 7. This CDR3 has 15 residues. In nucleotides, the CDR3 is TGTGCCAGCAGTTTGAGTCTAGCGGTAGCCTACGAGCAGTACTTC. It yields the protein CASSLSLAVAYEQYF.

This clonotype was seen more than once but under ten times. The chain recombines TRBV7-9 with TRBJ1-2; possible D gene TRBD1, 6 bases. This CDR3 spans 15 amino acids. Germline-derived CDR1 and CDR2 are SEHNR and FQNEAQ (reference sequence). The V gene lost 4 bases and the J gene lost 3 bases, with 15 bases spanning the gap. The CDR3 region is CASSYIQGGDYGYTF. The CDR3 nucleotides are TGTGCCAGCAGCTACATACAGGGCGGGGACTATGGCTACACCTTC. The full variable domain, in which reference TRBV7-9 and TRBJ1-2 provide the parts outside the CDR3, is DTGVSQNPRHKITKRGQNVTFRCDPISEHNRLYWYRQTLGQGPEFLTYFQNEAQLEKSRLLSDRFSAERPKGSFSTLEIQRTEQGDSAMYLCASSYIQGGDYGYTFGSGTRLTVV.

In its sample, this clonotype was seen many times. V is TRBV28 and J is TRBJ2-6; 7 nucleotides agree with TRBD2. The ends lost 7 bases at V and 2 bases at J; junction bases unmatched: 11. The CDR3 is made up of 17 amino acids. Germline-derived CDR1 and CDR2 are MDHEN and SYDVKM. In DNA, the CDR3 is TGTGCCAGCACCCCCAGCGGGGCCCCTGCTGGGGCCAACGTCCTGACTTTC. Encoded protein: CASTPSGAPAGANVLTF.

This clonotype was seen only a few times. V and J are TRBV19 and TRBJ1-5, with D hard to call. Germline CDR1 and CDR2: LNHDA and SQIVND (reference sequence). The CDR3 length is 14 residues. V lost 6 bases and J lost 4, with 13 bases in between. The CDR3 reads CASSNPGGNQPQHF. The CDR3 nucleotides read TGTGCCAGTAGCAACCCTGGCGGTAATCAGCCCCAGCATTTT.

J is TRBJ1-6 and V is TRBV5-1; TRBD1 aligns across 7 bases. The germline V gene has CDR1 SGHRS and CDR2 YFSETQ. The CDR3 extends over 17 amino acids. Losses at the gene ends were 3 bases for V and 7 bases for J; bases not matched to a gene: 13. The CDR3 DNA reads TGCGCCAGCAGCTCCCACCTTGAGACAGGGAGGAATTCACCCCTCCACTTT. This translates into CASSSHLETGRNSPLHF.

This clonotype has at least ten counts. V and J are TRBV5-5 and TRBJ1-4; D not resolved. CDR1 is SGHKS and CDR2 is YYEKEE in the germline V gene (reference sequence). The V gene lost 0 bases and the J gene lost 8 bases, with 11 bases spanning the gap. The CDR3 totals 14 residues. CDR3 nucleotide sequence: TGTGCCAGCAGCTTGGGGTCGGGAGCCGAAAAACTGTTTTTT. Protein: CASSLGSGAEKLFF.

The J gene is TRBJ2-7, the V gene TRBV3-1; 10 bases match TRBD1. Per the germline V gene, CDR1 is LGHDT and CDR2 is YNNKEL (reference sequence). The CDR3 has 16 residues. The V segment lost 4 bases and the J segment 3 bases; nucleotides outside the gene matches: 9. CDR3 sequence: CASSRERRTGGYEQYF. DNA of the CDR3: TGTGCCAGCAGCCGGGAGCGAAGGACAGGGGGCTACGAGCAGTACTTC.

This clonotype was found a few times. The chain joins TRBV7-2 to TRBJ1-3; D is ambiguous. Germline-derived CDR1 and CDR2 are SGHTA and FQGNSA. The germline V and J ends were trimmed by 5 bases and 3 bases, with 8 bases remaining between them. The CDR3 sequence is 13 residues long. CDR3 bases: TGTGCCAGCAGCCGACGTTTTGGAAACACCATATATTTT. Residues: CASSRRFGNTIYF.

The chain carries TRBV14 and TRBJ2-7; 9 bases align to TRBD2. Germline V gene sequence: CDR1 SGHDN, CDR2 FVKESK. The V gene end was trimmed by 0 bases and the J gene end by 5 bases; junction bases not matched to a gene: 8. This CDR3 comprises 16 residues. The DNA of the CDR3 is TGTGCCAGCAGCCAAGAAGGACTAGCGATTCATCACGAGCAGTACTTC. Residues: CASSQEGLAIHHEQYF.